This T cell receptor beta chain was sequenced in a study of blood T cell repertoires in COVID-19. The CDR3 is 16 residues long. Germline CDR1 reads MNHEY; CDR2 reads SVGAGI. V lost 0 bases and J lost 2, with 12 bases in between. The data were produced by immunoSEQ multiplex PCR, yet TCRdb's version contains in-frame clones alone and is incomplete. The data hold roughly 90,000 clones, with about 82% observed a single time. The sequence derives from a man over 45 with acute or convalescent COVID-19. Sequenced input: peripheral blood. The chain combines TRBV6-5 with TRBJ2-3; the D gene is possibly TRBD2 (6 bases). The DNA of the CDR3 is TGTGCCAGCAGTTACTCGAATGGGGGGTACACAGATACGCAGTATTTT. Its protein product is CASSYSNGGYTDTQYF.